The 2 T cell receptor beta chains in this list originate from one sample, sequenced in a study of response to subunit inactivated influenza vaccine. Using its own MiXCR run on the RT-PCR reads, TCRdb lists one record per CDR3 protein. The table has hundreds of thousands of distinct CDR3 sequences, over 9% seen once; the top ten hold roughly 9.6%. This same sample was also taken into another study, of T cells expressing NK-cell markers. Per that study: Making the TCR beta cDNA relied on 5'RACE template switching with UMIs.

The material was PBMCs from blood, obtained on the day of vaccination. All receptors derive from a man aged 45-60 years who received an inactivated influenza vaccine.

This sequence joins TRBV10-1 and TRBJ2-5; 9 bases map to TRBD2. V shed 0 bases and J 2 bases; nucleotides not matched to a gene: 1. Germline CDR1 and CDR2: WNHNN and SYGVQD (reference sequence). The length of the CDR3 is 15 residues. The CDR3: CASSESTSGQETQYF. DNA for the CDR3: TGCGCCAGCAGTGAGTCGACTAGCGGTCAAGAGACCCAGTACTTC.

The V gene is TRBV11-2, the J gene TRBJ2-7; no reliable D call. Germline loops: CDR1 SGHAT, CDR2 FQNNGV. This CDR3 comprises 12 residues. Trimming shortened V by 0 bases and J by 6 bases, and 6 bases separated the two germline ends. CDR3 coding DNA: TGTGCCAGCAGCTTAGATCTAGTCGAGCAGTACTTC. As protein: CASSLDLVEQYF.